The following is a T cell receptor (beta chain) sequence with its context. Its antigen is unidentified. In germline, CDR1 is SGHTA, CDR2 FQGNSA. This CDR3 spans 17 amino acids. Germline trimming cut 5 bases from V and 2 bases from J; bases unmatched to any gene: 12. Primed by a sample-barcoded 5' primer and a J-beta primer mix, a second PCR proceeded for about 6 to 11 cycles. Every cDNA molecule bore a tag from a template-switch adaptor containing 12 random nucleotides. TCRdb used MiXCR to reprocess the 5' RACE reads, holding one entry per CDR3 protein. The sample lists 920,000 or so distinct CDR3 sequences, around 43% occurring once. The record originates from a study of blood T cells in healthy people across ages. Study-wide results and caveats: It was the long-lived donors that had more naive CD4+ cells and higher diversity than aged donors. It was not possible, with unsorted PBMCs, to conclusively compare naive and antigen-experienced cells.

Drawing of peripheral blood yielded 8.5 to 10 milliliters from each donor. This TCR came from an older woman in good health. The chain couples TRBV7-2 to TRBJ2-5; 9 positions match TRBD2. Sample: blood. CDR3 coding DNA: TGTGCCAGCAGCCCCGGCCGCGGGAGGGTCGGGCAAGAGACCCAGTACTTC. This encodes CASSPGRGRVGQETQYF.